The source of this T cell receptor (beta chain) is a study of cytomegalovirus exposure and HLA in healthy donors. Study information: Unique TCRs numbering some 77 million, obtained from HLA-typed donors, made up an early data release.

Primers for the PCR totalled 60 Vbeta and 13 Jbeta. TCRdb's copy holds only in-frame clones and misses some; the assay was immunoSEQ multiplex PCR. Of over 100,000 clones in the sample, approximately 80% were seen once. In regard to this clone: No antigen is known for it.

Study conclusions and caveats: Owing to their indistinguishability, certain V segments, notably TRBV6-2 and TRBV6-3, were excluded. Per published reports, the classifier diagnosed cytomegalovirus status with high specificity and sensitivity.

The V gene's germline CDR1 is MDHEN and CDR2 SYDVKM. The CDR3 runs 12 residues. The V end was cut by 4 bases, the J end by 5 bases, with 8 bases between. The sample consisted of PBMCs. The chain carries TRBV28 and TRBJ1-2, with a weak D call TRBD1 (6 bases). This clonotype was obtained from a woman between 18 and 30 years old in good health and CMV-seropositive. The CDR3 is CASSYGQYGYTF. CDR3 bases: TGTGCCAGCAGTTATGGACAGTATGGCTACACCTTC.